This is a list of T cell receptor beta chains from one sample in a study of cytomegalovirus exposure and HLA in healthy donors. The protocol was immunoSEQ multiplex PCR, while the TCRdb copy is restricted to in-frame clones and leaves out a portion. The sample holds roughly 250,000 clones, about four fifths seen once. Material for sequencing was PBMCs. The receptors were gathered from a girl aged 2-10 years in good health and CMV-seronegative. The CDR3 runs from the conserved cysteine through the conserved F or W. A D gene is named only where the DNA matches it firmly. A row's size may be missing; if present it is once, few, many or a size class.

d_call,clone_size,v_call,j_call,cdr3_aa,cdr3_nt
.,.,TRBV18,TRBJ1-2,CASSPLQTVEYSNYGYTF,TGTGCCAGCTCACCGCTCCAGACTGTTGAATATTCTAACTATGGCTACACCTTC
.,.,TRBV19,TRBJ1-1,CATDSPNTEAFF,TGTGCCACCGACAGCCCGAACACTGAAGCTTTCTTT
TRBD1,.,TRBV5-4,TRBJ1-2,CASSLAGAGGDYGYTF,TGTGCCAGCAGCTTGGCGGGGGCAGGGGGCGACTATGGCTACACCTTC
.,.,TRBV27,TRBJ2-3,CASSLTWTPGDTQYF,TGTGCCAGCAGTTTAACTTGGACACCCGGGGATACGCAGTATTTT
.,once,TRBV7-2,TRBJ2-1,CASSRAVYNEQFF,TGTGCCAGCAGCCGAGCGGTCTACAATGAGCAGTTCTTC
.,.,TRBV10-2,TRBJ1-3,CASSGTDGSGNTIYF,TGCGCCAGCAGTGGGACAGATGGTTCTGGAAACACCATATATTTT
TRBD2,.,TRBV4-1,TRBJ2-1,CASSPTPGLAGGSSYNEQFF,TGCGCCAGCAGCCCAACCCCGGGACTAGCGGGAGGGAGCTCCTACAATGAGCAGTTCTTC
.,.,TRBV6-6,TRBJ2-1,CATRGGYNEQFF,TGTGCCACGAGGGGAGGCTACAATGAGCAGTTCTTC
.,.,TRBV7-6,TRBJ2-3,CASSSSPGGQGQYF,TGTGCCAGCAGCTCCTCCCCCGGAGGGCAAGGGCAGTATTTT
.,.,TRBV9,TRBJ2-4,CASSLGAGGSAKNIQYF,TGTGCCAGCAGCCTAGGGGCAGGGGGGTCAGCCAAAAACATTCAGTACTTC
.,.,TRBV7-9,TRBJ2-5,CASSPHERETQYF,TGTGCCAGCAGCCCGCACGAGCGGGAGACCCAGTACTTC
TRBD1,.,TRBV2,TRBJ1-6,CASFPGQGLGSPLHF,TGTGCCTCTTTTCCGGGACAGGGCCTCGGGTCACCCCTCCACTTT
.,once,TRBV19,TRBJ1-1,CASTYGGPNTEAFF,TGTGCCAGTACCTACGGGGGGCCGAACACTGAAGCTTTCTTT
TRBD2,.,TRBV28,TRBJ2-7,CASSLYPLAGAGYEQYF,TGTGCCAGCAGTTTATATCCCCTGGCGGGAGCAGGATACGAGCAGTACTTC
.,.,TRBV7-2,TRBJ2-2,CASSFPNTGELFF,TGTGCCAGCAGCTTTCCTAACACCGGGGAGCTGTTTTTT
.,.,TRBV7-3,TRBJ2-7,CASSPVGTDYEQYF,TGTGCCAGCAGCCCCGTCGGGACTGACTACGAGCAGTACTTC
.,.,TRBV6-4,TRBJ2-7,CASSDSPGNEQYF,TGTGCCAGCAGTGACTCCCCAGGGAACGAGCAGTACTTC
TRBD2,.,TRBV7-9,TRBJ2-1,CSSSSASPLAGIYNEQFF,TGTTCCAGCAGCTCCGCAAGCCCCCTAGCGGGGATCTACAATGAGCAGTTCTTC
TRBD1,few,TRBV27,TRBJ2-7,CASSRQGSYEQYF,TGTGCCAGCAGTAGACAGGGATCCTACGAGCAGTACTTC
.,.,TRBV5-4,TRBJ2-7,CASSFYPDSSYEQYF,TGTGCCAGCAGCTTTTACCCGGACAGCTCCTACGAGCAGTACTTC
.,.,TRBV5-6,TRBJ1-1,CASRNPFSTEAFF,TGTGCCAGCAGGAACCCGTTCAGCACTGAAGCTTTCTTT
TRBD1,.,TRBV7-2,TRBJ1-2,CASSPWTGGDGYTF,TGTGCCAGCAGCCCCTGGACAGGGGGCGACGGCTACACCTTC
TRBD1,.,TRBV30,TRBJ1-1,CAWSARDRGRRNTEAFF,TGTGCCTGGAGCGCCCGGGACAGGGGGCGAAGGAACACTGAAGCTTTCTTT
.,.,TRBV23-1,TRBJ2-1,CASSQPPARDYNEQFF,TGCGCCAGCAGTCAGCCCCCAGCGAGGGACTACAATGAGCAGTTCTTC
.,.,TRBV7-2,TRBJ1-1,CASSLATGGPLEAFF,TGTGCCAGCAGCTTAGCTACGGGGGGGCCCCTTGAAGCTTTCTTT
.,.,TRBV7-9,TRBJ1-4,CASSSGHANEKLFF,TGTGCCAGCAGCTCGGGTCATGCTAATGAAAAACTGTTTTTT
TRBD2,.,TRBV7-9,TRBJ2-1,CASSLTELAADQFF,TGTGCCAGCAGCCTAACGGAACTAGCGGCAGACCAGTTCTTC
.,few,TRBV10-3,TRBJ2-7,CATFPVGGPTYEQYF,TGTGCCACCTTCCCCGTGGGGGGGCCTACCTACGAGCAGTACTTC
.,once,TRBV27,TRBJ2-7,CASSKTGEGYEQYF,TGTGCCAGCAGTAAGACAGGGGAGGGCTACGAGCAGTACTTC
TRBD2,.,TRBV7-9,TRBJ2-3,CASSYVTSGTDTQYF,TGTGCCAGCAGCTATGTAACTAGCGGGACAGATACGCAGTATTTT
TRBD1,.,TRBV6-5,TRBJ2-2,CASSHRQGPGELFF,TGTGCCAGCAGTCACAGACAGGGCCCCGGGGAGCTGTTTTTT
.,.,TRBV2,TRBJ2-7,CASKQEAYEQYF,TGTGCCAGCAAACAGGAAGCCTACGAGCAGTACTTC
TRBD1,.,TRBV27,TRBJ1-2,CASSSRGWNYGYTF,TGTGCCAGCAGCAGCAGGGGGTGGAACTATGGCTACACCTTC
.,.,TRBV10-3,TRBJ2-2,CAILSSELAGAGELFF,TGTGCCATCCTGAGCAGCGAATTGGCTGGCGCCGGGGAGCTGTTTTTT
TRBD2,once,TRBV27,TRBJ2-3,CASSFFPRERRTDTQYF,TGTGCCAGCAGTTTTTTCCCGCGGGAGCGTCGCACAGATACGCAGTATTTT
TRBD2,.,TRBV6-5,TRBJ2-1,CASSSSSGGTRDEQFF,TGTGCCAGCAGTTCGTCTAGCGGAGGGACCAGGGATGAGCAGTTCTTC
.,.,TRBV2,TRBJ1-4,CASIEPGEKLFF,TGTGCCAGCATTGAGCCCGGGGAAAAACTGTTTTTT
TRBD2,.,TRBV5-1,TRBJ2-5,CASSLAGGGQETQYF,TGCGCCAGCAGCTTGGCCGGGGGGGGGCAAGAGACCCAGTACTTC
TRBD1,.,TRBV19,TRBJ1-1,CASTGGWTGNTEAFF,TGTGCCAGTACCGGAGGGTGGACAGGGAACACTGAAGCTTTCTTT
.,.,TRBV4-2,TRBJ1-2,CASSQVSQGRRYGYTF,TGTGCCAGCAGCCAAGTATCACAGGGTCGTCGCTATGGCTACACCTTC
.,.,TRBV30,TRBJ2-7,CAWADSYTYEQYF,TGTGCCTGGGCGGACAGCTACACCTACGAGCAGTACTTC
TRBD2,once,TRBV6-6,TRBJ2-4,CASAPGLDIQYF,TGTGCCAGCGCCCCTGGACTAGACATTCAGTACTTC
.,.,TRBV29-1,TRBJ1-1,CSVWRGRAFF,TGCAGCGTTTGGCGGGGAAGGGCTTTCTTT
TRBD1,.,TRBV6-5,TRBJ2-7,CASKRQGNTEQYF,TGTGCCAGCAAACGACAGGGTAATACCGAGCAGTACTTC
TRBD2,.,TRBV9,TRBJ2-7,CASSVGGGTYEQYF,TGTGCCAGCAGCGTCGGGGGGGGAACCTACGAGCAGTACTTC
.,.,TRBV18,TRBJ2-4,CASSPFRAVSGKNIQYF,TGTGCCAGCTCACCATTCCGCGCAGTATCGGGCAAAAACATTCAGTACTTC
TRBD1,.,TRBV14,TRBJ1-2,CASSQTGTGNGYTF,TGTGCCAGCAGCCAGACCGGGACAGGGAATGGCTACACCTTC
TRBD1,once,TRBV7-7,TRBJ2-7,CASSLEGANEQYF,TGTGCCAGCAGCTTAGAGGGGGCGAACGAGCAGTACTTC
.,.,TRBV11-2,TRBJ1-4,CASSFTGIPPEKLFF,TGTGCCAGCAGCTTTACAGGGATCCCCCCAGAAAAACTGTTTTTT
TRBD2,few,TRBV30,TRBJ2-1,CACPRRSGGFDEQFF,TGTGCCTGCCCACGTAGGAGCGGGGGCTTCGATGAGCAGTTCTTC
TRBD2,.,TRBV2,TRBJ2-7,CATRGGRFSEEQYF,TGTGCCACCCGGGGGGGCCGGTTTTCGGAAGAGCAGTACTTC
TRBD1,.,TRBV6-1,TRBJ1-4,CASSEALGTGYEKLFF,TGTGCCAGCAGTGAAGCGCTTGGGACAGGGTATGAAAAACTGTTTTTT
TRBD2,.,TRBV13,TRBJ2-7,CASSTPGGAYEQYF,TGTGCCAGCAGCACCCCGGGGGGGGCCTACGAGCAGTACTTC
TRBD1,.,TRBV6-5,TRBJ2-7,CASSLRDRREQYF,TGTGCCAGCAGTTTACGGGACAGGCGCGAGCAGTACTTC
.,.,TRBV21-1,TRBJ1-2,CASSHEVGRDRERWNYGYTF,TGTGCCAGCAGCCACGAGGTGGGGCGGGACAGGGAAAGGTGGAACTATGGCTACACCTTC